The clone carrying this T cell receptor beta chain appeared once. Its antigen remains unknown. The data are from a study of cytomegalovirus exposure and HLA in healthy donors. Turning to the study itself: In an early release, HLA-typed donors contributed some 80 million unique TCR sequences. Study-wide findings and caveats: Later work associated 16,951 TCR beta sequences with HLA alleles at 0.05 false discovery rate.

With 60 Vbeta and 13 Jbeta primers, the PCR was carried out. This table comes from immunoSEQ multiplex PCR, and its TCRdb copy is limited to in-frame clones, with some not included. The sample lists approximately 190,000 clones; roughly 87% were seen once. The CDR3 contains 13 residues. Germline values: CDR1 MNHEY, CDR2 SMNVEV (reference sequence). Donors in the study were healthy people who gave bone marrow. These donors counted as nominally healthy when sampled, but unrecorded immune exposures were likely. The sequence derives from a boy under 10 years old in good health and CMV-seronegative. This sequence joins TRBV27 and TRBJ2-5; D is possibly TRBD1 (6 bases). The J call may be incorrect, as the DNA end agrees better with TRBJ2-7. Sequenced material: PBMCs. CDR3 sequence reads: CASSRQALYEQYF. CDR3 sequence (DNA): TGTGCCAGCAGTCGACAGGCCCTCTACGAGCAGTACTTC.